Presented here are 10 T cell receptor beta chains from one specimen sequenced in a study of blood T cell repertoires in COVID-19. The data were produced by immunoSEQ multiplex PCR, yet TCRdb's version contains in-frame clones alone and is incomplete. Among about 52,000 clones listed, roughly nine tenths were seen once. The sequencing input was peripheral blood. The receptors come from a human donor with active COVID-19. The donor label of this sample is uncertain.

This clone was detected once. The chain carries TRBV7-2 and TRBJ2-1; TRBD2 agrees at 11 bases. CDR1 SGHTA and CDR2 FQGNSA come from the germline V gene. The CDR3 runs 12 residues. Germline trimming cut 7 bases from V and 13 bases from J; bases unmatched to any gene: 6. Written as DNA, the CDR3 is TGTGCCAGCAACGCTAGCGGGGGGAAACAGTTCTTC. This encodes CASNASGGKQFF.

J is TRBJ1-6 and V is TRBV5-4, with 9 bases aligning to TRBD1. With 2 bases clipped from V and 5 bases from J, the junction kept 2 bases outside the gene matches. This CDR3 has 15 amino acids. From germline, CDR1 is SGHNT and CDR2 YYREEE (reference sequence). CDR3 nucleotides: TGTGCCAGCAGCTTAAGACAGGGGGATAATTCACCCCTCCACTTT. It is translated as CASSLRQGDNSPLHF.

The chain joins TRBV18 to TRBJ2-1; 10 bases match TRBD2. The CDR3 is 15 amino acids. The germline CDR1 and CDR2 sequences are KGHSH and LQKENI. V lost 3 bases, J lost 6 bases, and 5 bases stayed unmatched. DNA for the CDR3: TGTGCCAGCTCACCCAGCGGGGGGGCCCTCAATGAGCAGTTCTTC. Residues: CASSPSGGALNEQFF.

The rearrangement links TRBV6-5 to TRBJ1-1, with D maybe TRBD1 (6 bases). There are 15 residues in the CDR3. V was trimmed by 8 bases and J by 5 bases, leaving 21 bases between them. The germline V gene has CDR1 MNHEY and CDR2 SVGAGI. The CDR3 bases are TGTGCCAGCTTAAGCGGGGGCGCGGGTAATACTGAAGCTTTCTTT. Its translation: CASLSGGAGNTEAFF.

The chain combines TRBV6-2 or TRBV6-3 with TRBJ1-5; D is possibly TRBD1 (5 bases). Looked up from germline, CDR1 is MNHEY and CDR2 is SVGEGT. The CDR3 contains 15 residues. V gave up 5 bases and J gave up 0 bases, with 11 bases separating them. DNA for the CDR3: TGTGCCAGCAGTCCGGGACTGCTTAGCAATCAGCCCCAGCATTTT. Its translation is CASSPGLLSNQPQHF.

The chain combines TRBV10-3 with TRBJ1-2, with 10 bases that match TRBD1. In germline, CDR1 is ENHRY, CDR2 SYGVKD. CDR3 size: 17 residues. V dropped 6 bases and J dropped 0; count of bases not matched to a gene: 10. CDR3 amino acids: CAIRYGTGAPPNYGYTF. CDR3 nucleotides: TGTGCCATCAGATACGGGACAGGGGCGCCTCCTAACTATGGCTACACCTTC.

The chain links TRBV28 to TRBJ1-2, with TRBD1 matching 9 bases. Germline CDR1 and CDR2: MDHEN and SYDVKM. J was trimmed by 7 bases and V by 6 bases; bases with no gene match: 15. The CDR3 loop spans 16 amino acids. The CDR3 sequence: CASSPLLGTGLGGYTF. The CDR3 DNA follows: TGTGCCAGCAGCCCTCTCTTGGGGACAGGGCTTGGTGGCTACACCTTC.

The chain links TRBV5-1 to TRBJ2-7; 7 bases align to TRBD1. The CDR3 consists of 15 residues. Trimming removed 6 bases from V and 7 bases from J; junction bases left unmatched: 16. Per germline, CDR1 SGHRS and CDR2 YFSETQ. The CDR3 here is CASTRIDSTGREQYF. The CDR3, as DNA: TGCGCCAGCACCCGAATAGACTCGACAGGGCGGGAGCAGTACTTC.

The chain links TRBV6-6 to TRBJ2-7; the D gene is possibly TRBD2 (7 bases). CDR1 and CDR2 (germline): MNHNY, SVGAGI (reference sequence). Trimming removed 6 bases from V and 0 bases from J, with 21 bases in between. The CDR3 is 17 residues long. The CDR3 loop reads CASRRVQGLPDSYEQYF. CDR3 coding DNA: TGTGCCAGCAGACGAGTACAGGGACTACCTGACTCCTACGAGCAGTACTTC.

J is TRBJ1-5 and V is TRBV6-6; 9 positions match TRBD1. With 4 bases clipped from V and 6 bases from J, the junction kept 4 bases outside the gene matches. The germline V gene has CDR1 MNHNY and CDR2 SVGAGI (reference sequence). The CDR3 extends over 14 amino acids. The CDR3 DNA follows: TGTGCCAGCAGTTCTCGACAGGGGGGTCAGCCCCAGCATTTT. Amino acids: CASSSRQGGQPQHF.